The 26 T cell receptor beta chains given below trace back to one sample, sequenced in a study of T-cell memory formation after mild COVID-19. TCRdb passed the 5' RACE reads through MiXCR, listing each CDR3 protein once. Of around 420,000 distinct CDR3 sequences in the sample, 24% were seen once. The sequenced material came from PBMCs or a T cell subset sorted from them (not recorded which). Receptors were obtained from an adult woman who had mild COVID-19 (a few samples of this study predate the infection). Cell type and time point are not known.

The V gene is TRBV25-1, the J gene TRBJ2-7; D uncertain. Trimming shortened V by 1 base and J by 7 bases, and 14 bases separated the two germline ends. Per germline, CDR1 MGHDK and CDR2 SYGVNS. CDR3 length equals 14 residues. The CDR3 region is CASSESRTLGEQYF. DNA of the CDR3: TGTGCCAGCAGTGAATCTCGGACCCTAGGGGAGCAGTACTTC.

There are a few counts of this clonotype. V gene TRBV7-3 combines with J gene TRBJ1-1; TRBD1 matches 8 bases. The germline gives CDR1 SGHTA, CDR2 FQGTGA. V lost 1 base to trimming and J lost 4 bases; unmatched junction nucleotides: 5. The CDR3 is made up of 15 amino acids. CDR3 protein: CASSLSGQGTTEAFF. CDR3 in DNA: TGTGCCAGCAGCTTAAGCGGACAGGGAACCACTGAAGCTTTCTTT.

This rearrangement joins TRBV6-5 to TRBJ1-1; possible D gene TRBD1, 5 bases. The CDR3 runs 16 residues. Trimming took off 6 bases at V and 6 bases at J, with 23 bases between the two ends. Germline V lookup: CDR1 MNHEY, CDR2 SVGAGI. The CDR3 region is CASRVRDGPVSAEAFF. CDR3 nucleotides: TGTGCCAGCAGAGTTAGGGACGGCCCAGTTTCGGCTGAAGCTTTCTTT.

This clonotype was counted only a few times. The CDR3 region has the DNA TGTGCCAGCAGTCCCTTCAGGGATACTCAGCCCCAGCATTTT. Amino acids: CASSPFRDTQPQHF. The rearrangement uses TRBV28 and TRBJ1-5, with a possible D match to TRBD1 (5 bases). The CDR3 extends over 14 amino acids. Per the germline V gene, CDR1 is MDHEN and CDR2 is SYDVKM. V gave up 5 bases and J gave up 6 bases, with 14 bases separating them.

In this sample, this clonotype turned up a few times. The chain has TRBV5-1 and TRBJ2-1; 7 bases are a match to TRBD1. Germline V gene sequence: CDR1 SGHRS, CDR2 YFSETQ. This CDR3 spans 15 amino acids. The V and J ends lost 0 bases and 6 bases, in that order; junction bases with no gene match: 6. The CDR3 loop is CASSLGDRVRNEQFF. CDR3 bases: TGCGCCAGCAGCTTGGGAGACAGGGTACGCAATGAGCAGTTCTTC.

There are a few counts of this clonotype. This chain connects TRBV6-5 to TRBJ1-1, with 9 positions matching TRBD1. This CDR3 has 14 amino acids. V was pared by 7 bases and J by 1 base, with 4 bases of the junction left unmatched. Germline V gives CDR1 MNHEY, CDR2 SVGAGI. CDR3 region: CASIRTGANTEAFF. DNA of the CDR3: TGTGCCAGCATCCGGACAGGGGCGAACACTGAAGCTTTCTTT.

The sample holds a few counts of this clonotype. The V and J genes are TRBV5-1 and TRBJ1-1; TRBD1 aligns across 11 bases. Germline CDR1 is SGHRS and CDR2 is YFSETQ. CDR3 length equals 14 residues. Trimming cost V 8 bases and J 1 base; bases outside gene matches: 4. DNA of the CDR3: TGCGCCAGTACAGGGACAGGGGGGAACACTGAAGCTTTCTTT. Protein sequence: CASTGTGGNTEAFF.

This clonotype occurred many times. The chain joins TRBV20-1 to TRBJ2-7, with unresolved D. Trimming stripped 7 bases from V and 5 bases from J, with 9 bases between. Germline CDR1 reads DFQATT; CDR2 reads SNEGSKA (reference sequence). The CDR3 covers 10 residues. The CDR3 DNA reads TGCAGTGTAGGAACCCACGAGCAGTACTTC. Translation: CSVGTHEQYF.

This clonotype was seen ten or more times. This chain joins TRBV10-3 and TRBJ2-1, with 10 bases lining up with TRBD2. Germline V gives CDR1 ENHRY, CDR2 SYGVKD. V gave up 6 bases and J gave up 1 base; unmatched junction bases: 6. The length of the CDR3 is 16 residues. The CDR3, as DNA: TGTGCCATCAGCGGATCTAGCGGGAGTTCCTACAATGAGCAGTTCTTC. It encodes CAISGSSGSSYNEQFF.

The V call is TRBV6-6, the J call TRBJ1-4; D gene ambiguous. The CDR3 spans 15 residues. CDR1 MNHNY and CDR2 SVGAGI come from the germline V gene (reference sequence). V was trimmed by 4 bases and J by 8 bases, leaving 17 bases between them. CDR3 bases: TGTGCCAGCAGTTCCCTGGGTAGGGCAGGAGAAAAACTGTTTTTT. It translates to CASSSLGRAGEKLFF.

The table lists this clonotype with many counts. The chain employs TRBV18 and TRBJ2-1; 10 nucleotides line up with TRBD2. The V gene end was trimmed by 3 bases and the J gene end by 0 bases; junction bases not matched to a gene: 8. Germline V gene data show CDR1 as KGHSH and CDR2 as LQKENI. The CDR3 consists of 18 residues. CDR3 sequence reads: CASSPRSSGRASYNEQFF. CDR3 in DNA: TGTGCCAGCTCACCTCGTTCCAGCGGGAGGGCCTCCTACAATGAGCAGTTCTTC.

The chain uses TRBV7-8 and TRBJ1-1, with 7 bases lining up with TRBD1. After removal of 0 bases from V and 5 bases from J, the junction contained 3 bases not matched to a gene. This CDR3 spans 14 amino acids. Germline CDR1 SGHVS, CDR2 FQNEAQ. This CDR3 reads CASSLATRGTEAFF. CDR3 sequence (DNA): TGTGCCAGCAGCTTAGCGACCAGGGGGACTGAAGCTTTCTTT.

J is TRBJ2-3 and V is TRBV4-2, with a possible D match to TRBD1 (7 bases). There are 16 residues in the CDR3. Trimming pared 1 base from V and 4 bases from J, leaving 15 bases between. Germline CDR1 is LGHNA and CDR2 is YNFKEQ. CDR3 DNA sequence: TGTGCCAGCAGCCAAGGGCAGGGGGGAGGCGCAGATACGCAGTATTTT. Amino acids: CASSQGQGGGADTQYF.

The J gene is TRBJ2-1, the V gene TRBV7-8; 8 positions agree with TRBD2. V lost 2 bases, J lost 1 base, and 4 bases stayed unmatched. This CDR3 comprises 16 residues. Germline V gene lookup returns CDR1 SGHVS and CDR2 FQNEAQ. CDR3 region: CASSLSGSLSYNEQFF. The CDR3 DNA reads as TGTGCCAGCAGCTTAAGCGGGAGTCTGTCCTACAATGAGCAGTTCTTC.

The CDR3 is CASREVGRSSYNEQFF. The DNA for the CDR3 is TGTGCCAGCAGAGAGGTCGGGAGAAGCTCCTACAATGAGCAGTTCTTC. The chain links TRBV7-9 to TRBJ2-1, with D possibly being TRBD2 (6 bases). Germline V gene sequence: CDR1 SEHNR, CDR2 FQNEAQ (reference sequence). The ends were cut back, 6 bases at V and 0 bases at J, with 15 bases in the middle. The CDR3 covers 16 residues.

The V and J genes are TRBV5-1 and TRBJ1-2, with D perhaps TRBD1 (5 bases). V shed 0 bases and J shed 8 bases, with 17 bases lying between them. The V gene's germline CDR1 is SGHRS and CDR2 YFSETQ. The length of the CDR3 is 15 residues. CDR3 sequence reads: CASSLEGPWMGGYTF. The DNA of the CDR3 is TGCGCCAGCAGCTTGGAGGGACCTTGGATGGGAGGCTACACCTTC. Full variable domain (rest looked up from reference TRBV5-1 and TRBJ1-2): KAGVTQTPRYLIKTRGQQVTLSCSPISGHRSVSWYQQTPGQGLQFLFEYFSETQRNKGNFPGRFSGRQFSNSRSEMNVSTLELGDSALYLCASSLEGPWMGGYTFGSGTRLTVV.

In this sample, this clonotype turned up a few times. V usage is TRBV5-5 and J usage is TRBJ2-3, with 12 nucleotides matching TRBD1. Germline-derived CDR1 and CDR2 are SGHKS and YYEKEE (reference sequence). The V segment lost 0 bases and the J segment 4 bases; nucleotides outside the gene matches: 12. This CDR3 is built from 19 residues. The CDR3: CASSLGLPQGQGAADTQYF. CDR3 nucleotides: TGTGCCAGCAGCTTGGGATTGCCGCAGGGACAGGGGGCGGCAGATACGCAGTATTTT.

V and J are TRBV12-3 or TRBV12-4 and TRBJ2-1; tentatively, D is TRBD1 (6 bases). With 4 bases removed from V and 4 bases from J, the gap between germline ends came to 8 bases. This CDR3 has 13 residues. As DNA, the CDR3 is TGTGCCAGCAGTTGGGACAATTACAATGAGCAGTTCTTC. It codes for CASSWDNYNEQFF.

This clonotype was observed a few times. In this CDR3 the conserved last residue, phenylalanine or tryptophan, is missing, so a read error is likely. The DNA is left out, because the CDR3 cannot be placed on it with certainty; the CDR3 is given as TCRdb lists it. This chain joins TRBV5-1 and TRBJ1-4. CDR1 is SGHRS, CDR2 YFSETQ, per germline. The CDR3 spans 11 amino acids, including both terminal residues. The CDR3 region is CASSPVGSILL.

The chain is built from TRBV29-1 and TRBJ2-5, with D perhaps TRBD2 (6 bases). V was pared by 6 bases and J by 0 bases, with 14 bases between. The germline gives CDR1 SQVTM, CDR2 ANQGSEA. The CDR3 sequence is 14 residues long. The CDR3 protein is CSVTPGLHQETQYF. Written as DNA, the CDR3 is TGCAGCGTCACCCCGGGACTTCACCAAGAGACCCAGTACTTC.

The sample holds many counts of this clonotype. J is TRBJ1-2 and V is TRBV6-5; TRBD1 matches 10 bases. This CDR3 is 14 amino acids long. After removal of 6 bases from V and 3 bases from J, the junction contained 4 bases not matched to a gene. The V gene's germline CDR1 is MNHEY and CDR2 SVGAGI. CDR3 amino acids: CASRGQGLHYGYTF. In DNA form, the CDR3 reads TGTGCCAGCAGGGGACAGGGGTTACACTATGGCTACACCTTC.

This clonotype was seen more than once but under ten times. J is TRBJ2-5 and V is TRBV6-5, with D possibly matching TRBD1 (5 bases). CDR3 length equals 13 residues. V was cut by 11 bases and J by 4 bases, with 17 bases left in between. Germline CDR1 MNHEY, CDR2 SVGAGI. CDR3 in amino acids: CASWALGLETQYF. DNA for the CDR3: TGTGCCTCTTGGGCCCTGGGGCTAGAGACCCAGTACTTC.

This clonotype was observed many times. This chain joins TRBV5-1 and TRBJ2-2, with 8 bases that match TRBD1. There are 14 residues in the CDR3. The germline V gene has CDR1 SGHRS and CDR2 YFSETQ. J lost 1 base, V lost 4 bases, and 0 bases had no gene match. CDR3: CASSGTGNTGELFF. Written as DNA, the CDR3 is TGCGCCAGCAGCGGGACAGGGAACACCGGGGAGCTGTTTTTT. The full variable domain, completed using reference TRBV5-1 and TRBJ2-2, is KAGVTQTPRYLIKTRGQQVTLSCSPISGHRSVSWYQQTPGQGLQFLFEYFSETQRNKGNFPGRFSGRQFSNSRSEMNVSTLELGDSALYLCASSGTGNTGELFFGEGSRLTVL.

The chain employs TRBV6-1 and TRBJ1-4, with TRBD1 as a possible D gene (6 bases). CDR1 is MNHNS, CDR2 SASEGT, per germline. V gave up 0 bases and J gave up 6 bases, with 11 bases separating them. The CDR3 is made up of 15 amino acids. The CDR3 bases are TGTGCCAGCAGTGAAGCGCAGGGGAATCATGAAAAACTGTTTTTT. Protein: CASSEAQGNHEKLFF.

The J gene is TRBJ2-5, the V gene TRBV7-6; a weak D match, TRBD2 (7 bases). CDR3 length: 14 amino acids. Trimming pared 4 bases from V and 3 bases from J, leaving 12 bases between. Germline V gives CDR1 SGHVS, CDR2 FNYEAQ. This chain's CDR3 is CASSSGGLKETQYF. CDR3 sequence (DNA): TGTGCCAGCAGCTCCGGGGGGCTTAAAGAGACCCAGTACTTC.

This clonotype has more than one count but fewer than ten. V usage is TRBV29-1 and J usage is TRBJ2-3; D remains ambiguous. The CDR3 sequence is 10 residues long. Looked up from germline, CDR1 is SQVTM and CDR2 is ANQGSEA. V shed 4 bases and J shed 8 bases, with 7 bases lying between them. The CDR3 DNA reads TGCAGCGTTGCTATGGGTACGCAGTATTTT. Translating it yields CSVAMGTQYF.